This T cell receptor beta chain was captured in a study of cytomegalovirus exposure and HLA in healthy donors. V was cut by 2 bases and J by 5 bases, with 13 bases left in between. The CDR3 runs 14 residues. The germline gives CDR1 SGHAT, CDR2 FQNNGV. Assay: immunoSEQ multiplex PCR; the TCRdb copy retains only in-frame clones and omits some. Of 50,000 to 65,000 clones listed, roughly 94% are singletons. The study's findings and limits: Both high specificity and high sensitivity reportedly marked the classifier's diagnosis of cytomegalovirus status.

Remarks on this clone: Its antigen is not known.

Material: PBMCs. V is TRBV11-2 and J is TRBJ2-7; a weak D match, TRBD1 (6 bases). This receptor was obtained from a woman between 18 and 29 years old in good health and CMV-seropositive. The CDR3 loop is CASSLSRGFNEQYF. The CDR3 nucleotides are TGTGCCAGCAGCTTAAGCAGGGGTTTTAACGAGCAGTACTTC. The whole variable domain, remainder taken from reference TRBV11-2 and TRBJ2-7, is EAGVAQSPRYKIIEKRQSVAFWCNPISGHATLYWYQQILGQGPKLLIQFQNNGVVDDSQLPKDRFSAERLKGVDSTLKIQPAKLEDSAVYLCASSLSRGFNEQYFGPGTRLTVT.